This T cell receptor beta chain stems from a study of post-analysis software for immune sequencing data. Overall study context: As for disease course, relapsing-remitting, secondary progressive and progressive-relapsing multiple sclerosis were all included.

Study-level results: With TRBV5-6, TRBV5-1 and TRBV20-1 included, roughly five TRBV segments were more frequent in patients than in controls. Strong co-clustering by F measure was evident for samples that had been prepared in the same batch. Controls' normalized Chao1 diversity significantly exceeded that of multiple sclerosis patients.

Note on this clonotype: Its target is not known.

Unique molecular identifiers featured in each of the TCR beta cDNA libraries. The authors obtained 540,000 or so cDNA molecules from approximately 0.91 to 9.4 million T cells. TCRdb re-called the PCR reads through MiXCR, storing one row per CDR3 protein. Among about 380,000 distinct CDR3 sequences listed, approximately 33% were seen once. The CDR3 length is 15 residues. CDR1 is SGHTA and CDR2 is FQGNSA in the germline V gene. J gave up 9 bases and V 1 base, and 6 bases lay outside the gene matches. The clonotype comes from a girl aged 5-17 years with multiple sclerosis. The sample comprised blood. V gene TRBV7-2 combines with J gene TRBJ2-1, with 10 bases aligning to TRBD2. CDR3 region: CASSLGLAGVGEQFF. The CDR3, as DNA: TGTGCCAGCAGCTTAGGCCTAGCGGGGGTGGGTGAGCAGTTCTTC.